The next 27 T cell receptor beta chains were all read from a single sample in a study of beta chain features in type 1 diabetes. As every portion of the isolated RNA was reverse transcribed, the sequencing read expressed TCRB transcripts. Sequenced by immunoSEQ multiplex PCR; TCRdb stores in-frame clones only, minus some. The repertoire includes around 500,000 clones, roughly 30% of them detected once, and 0.05% to 0.065% sits in the top ten. Sequenced input: naive CD4+ T cells from blood. The source of these receptors is a man between 18 and 35 years old in good health.

This clone was detected only a few times. This sequence joins TRBV30 and TRBJ2-1, with D maybe TRBD2 (6 bases). Germline V gene data show CDR1 as GTSNPN and CDR2 as SVGIG (reference sequence). This CDR3 spans 12 amino acids. The V gene lost 4 bases and the J gene lost 4 bases, with 8 bases spanning the gap. CDR3 loop: CAWNSGYNEQFF. The CDR3 DNA reads TGTGCCTGGAACAGCGGGTACAATGAGCAGTTCTTC.

The V gene is TRBV29-1, the J gene TRBJ1-2; no definite D call. The germline V and J ends were trimmed by 7 bases and 0 bases, with 12 bases remaining between them. The V gene's germline CDR1 is SQVTM and CDR2 ANQGSEA. The CDR3 covers 13 residues. The CDR3 loop is CSGALGANYGYTF. The CDR3 region has the DNA TGCAGCGGCGCACTTGGCGCTAACTATGGCTACACCTTC.

The rearrangement uses TRBV28 and TRBJ1-5, with D possibly TRBD1 on 5 matching bases. The germline CDR1 and CDR2 sequences are MDHEN and SYDVKM. V dropped 6 bases and J dropped 3 bases, with 15 bases sitting between them. This CDR3 is 15 amino acids long. The CDR3 DNA follows: TGTGCCAGCAGCGAGGGGCAGGCCCTCAATCAGCCCCAGCATTTT. Amino acids: CASSEGQALNQPQHF.

This clone appeared a few times. The rearrangement joins TRBV5-6 to TRBJ1-2; TRBD1 aligns across 9 bases. The ends lost 4 bases at V and 8 bases at J; junction bases unmatched: 9. The germline V gene has CDR1 SGHDT and CDR2 YYEEEE. The CDR3 is 14 residues long. Here the CDR3 DNA reads TGTGCCAGCAGCGTCCTGGGACAGGGAGAGGGCTACACCTTC. Translated, it gives CASSVLGQGEGYTF.

This clone was counted only a few times. The rearrangement links TRBV7-9 to TRBJ2-3; D is perhaps TRBD2 (5 bases). The germline V gene encodes CDR1 SEHNR and CDR2 FQNEAQ (reference sequence). V was trimmed by 8 bases and J by 2 bases, leaving 11 bases between them. The CDR3 has 13 amino acids. The CDR3 bases are TGTGCCAGCCGGGATATATACACAGATACGCAGTATTTT. Translated: CASRDIYTDTQYF.

This clone was counted only a few times. This chain's CDR3 is CAISPGLAGEGTQYF. The DNA for the CDR3 is TGTGCCATCAGTCCCGGACTAGCGGGAGAAGGGACCCAGTACTTC. This rearrangement joins TRBV10-3 to TRBJ2-5; 13 bases agree with TRBD2. The CDR3 contains 15 residues. Germline loops: CDR1 ENHRY, CDR2 SYGVKD. V dropped 5 bases and J dropped 7; count of bases not matched to a gene: 7.

The CDR3 here is CASSESDNHGLAKNIQYF. Written as DNA, the CDR3 is TGTGCCAGCAGTGAATCAGACAACCATGGACTAGCCAAAAACATTCAGTACTTC. The rearrangement uses TRBV25-1 and TRBJ2-4, with D possibly TRBD2 on 5 matching bases. CDR1 and CDR2 from the germline V gene are MGHDK and SYGVNS. V was pared by 1 base and J by 0 bases, with 16 bases between. This CDR3 region has 18 residues.

The chain uses TRBV18 and TRBJ2-5; D uncertain. Per the germline V gene, CDR1 is KGHSH and CDR2 is LQKENI. CDR3 size: 14 residues. V was trimmed by 8 bases and J by 5 bases, leaving 18 bases between them. CDR3 in amino acids: CASGQDLGFETQYF. The CDR3 DNA sequence: TGTGCCAGCGGGCAGGACCTGGGGTTCGAGACCCAGTACTTC.

There are a few counts of this clone. The chain is built from TRBV7-8 and TRBJ1-1; no clear D. Looked up from germline, CDR1 is SGHVS and CDR2 is FQNEAQ. Trimming shortened V by 8 bases and J by 0 bases, and 10 bases separated the two germline ends. This CDR3 contains 13 residues. For the CDR3, the DNA is TGTGCCAGCGCCCTAGAGTTGAACACTGAAGCTTTCTTT. As protein: CASALELNTEAFF.

This clone has more than one count but fewer than ten. The CDR3 DNA reads TGCAGCGTTGACCGTGGACAGGGCGGCTACACCTTC. This sequence encodes CSVDRGQGGYTF. This chain connects TRBV29-1 to TRBJ1-2, with 8 positions matching TRBD1. The germline CDR1 and CDR2 sequences are SQVTM and ANQGSEA. The J segment lost 8 bases and the V segment lost 3 bases, leaving 5 bases of the junction unmatched. This CDR3 is 12 amino acids long.

The chain is built from TRBV2 and TRBJ2-6, with 7 positions matching TRBD1. After removal of 10 bases from V and 13 bases from J, the junction contained 16 bases not matched to a gene. Germline CDR1 and CDR2: SNHLY and FYNNEI. This CDR3 region has 14 residues. The CDR3 is CATTRTGKGAVLTF. The CDR3 DNA reads TGTGCCACCACTCGGACAGGAAAAGGAGCGGTCCTGACTTTC.

This clone showed up many times. The gene calls are TRBV4-1 and TRBJ2-1; the D is unclear. Germline-derived CDR1 and CDR2 are MGHRA and YSYEKL. The V gene lost 7 bases and the J gene lost 10 bases, with 23 bases spanning the gap. The CDR3 has 15 amino acids. The CDR3 coding sequence is TGCGCCAGCACCCCGACTCCGGCCGGAGCGCGGGAGCAGTTCTTC. As protein: CASTPTPAGAREQFF.

The CDR3 DNA follows: TGTGCCACCAGCAGAACAGGGGCAGGGCAAGAGACCCAGTACTTC. Protein sequence: CATSRTGAGQETQYF. The chain uses TRBV15 and TRBJ2-5; 7 bases match TRBD1. Germline V lookup: CDR1 LNHNV, CDR2 YYDKDF (reference sequence). Trimming removed 2 bases from V and 2 bases from J; junction bases left unmatched: 5. The length of the CDR3 is 15 residues.

The rearrangement links TRBV11-2 to TRBJ2-1; no firm D call. Trimming removed 0 bases at V and 3 bases at J, with 18 bases between. This CDR3 contains 18 residues. Germline values: CDR1 SGHAT, CDR2 FQNNGV. The CDR3 nucleotides read TGTGCCAGCAGCTTAGATCTAAGCGCCAGACGCATCTACAATGAGCAGTTCTTC. This sequence encodes CASSLDLSARRIYNEQFF.

This clone has a handful of counts. The chain is built from TRBV30 and TRBJ2-2; maybe TRBD1 (6 bases). This CDR3 spans 15 amino acids. Trimming cost V 3 bases and J 5 bases, with 16 bases left between them. CDR1 and CDR2 (germline): GTSNPN, SVGIG (reference sequence). CDR3 DNA sequence: TGTGCCTGGAGGTTTACCGGGACAACTACCGGGGAGCTGTTTTTT. This encodes CAWRFTGTTTGELFF.

V and J are TRBV28 and TRBJ2-1, with D possibly being TRBD1 (5 bases). V was cut by 7 bases and J by 2 bases, with 15 bases left in between. Germline V lookup: CDR1 MDHEN, CDR2 SYDVKM. This CDR3 comprises 15 residues. CDR3 sequence (DNA): TGTGCCAGCAATATCGTGGGGCTCCCCTACAATGAGCAGTTCTTC. Amino acids: CASNIVGLPYNEQFF.

The V call is TRBV7-9, the J call TRBJ1-1; TRBD1 matches 9 bases. Looked up from germline, CDR1 is SEHNR and CDR2 is FQNEAQ (reference sequence). Trimming removed 5 bases from V and 5 bases from J; junction bases left unmatched: 12. This CDR3 contains 16 residues. CDR3 residues: CASSPIPGQGGTEAFF. In nucleotides, the CDR3 is TGTGCCAGCAGCCCGATCCCGGGACAGGGTGGGACTGAAGCTTTCTTT. The whole variable domain, remainder taken from reference TRBV7-9 and TRBJ1-1, is DTGVSQNPRHKITKRGQNVTFRCDPISEHNRLYWYRQTLGQGPEFLTYFQNEAQLEKSRLLSDRFSAERPKGSFSTLEIQRTEQGDSAMYLCASSPIPGQGGTEAFFGQGTRLTVV.

The chain couples TRBV4-1 to TRBJ1-4, with TRBD1 matching 7 bases. CDR3 size: 18 residues. Germline V gene data show CDR1 as MGHRA and CDR2 as YSYEKL. Trimming removed 2 bases from V and 2 bases from J; junction bases left unmatched: 11. CDR3 in DNA: TGCGCCAGCAGCCAACCGAACAGGGGAATATGGACTAATGAAAAACTGTTTTTT. Translating gives CASSQPNRGIWTNEKLFF.

There are a few counts of this clone. The V and J genes are TRBV18 and TRBJ2-5, with a weak D call TRBD1 (5 bases). CDR1 and CDR2 (germline): KGHSH, LQKENI. Deletions cut 3 bases from V and 5 bases from J, with 13 bases between. The CDR3 is 14 residues long. In DNA, the CDR3 is TGTGCCAGCTCACCTGGACCAGGGCCGGAGACCCAGTACTTC. Amino acids: CASSPGPGPETQYF.

The genes are TRBV10-3 and TRBJ2-1; no clear D. This CDR3 comprises 15 residues. Germline loops: CDR1 ENHRY, CDR2 SYGVKD. Trimming shortened V by 7 bases and J by 2 bases, and 15 bases separated the two germline ends. Written as DNA, the CDR3 is TGTGCCATCACGGCCGGGTTGGAAGCCTACAATGAGCAGTTCTTC. This sequence encodes CAITAGLEAYNEQFF.

The CDR3 loop reads CASSQWWGVETQYF. The CDR3 DNA sequence: TGTGCCAGCAGCCAATGGTGGGGCGTGGAGACCCAGTACTTC. The V and J genes are TRBV5-6 and TRBJ2-5, with a tentative D call TRBD1 (5 bases). Trimming took 4 bases from V and 5 from J, leaving 15 bases between them. This CDR3 is 14 amino acids long. Germline values: CDR1 SGHDT, CDR2 YYEEEE.

The V and J genes are TRBV27 and TRBJ2-4, with a weak D call TRBD2 (6 bases). V was cut by 4 bases and J by 0 bases, with 13 bases left in between. The CDR3 has 16 amino acids. Germline V lookup: CDR1 MNHEY, CDR2 SMNVEV (reference sequence). The CDR3 region has the DNA TGTGCCAGCAGTTCGGGACTCAGCATAGCCAAAAACATTCAGTACTTC. Its translation is CASSSGLSIAKNIQYF.

The rearrangement uses TRBV1 and TRBJ2-1; the table's TRBD2 call for D was not verified on the DNA. TRBV1 is a pseudogene. The CDR3 loop spans 16 amino acids. This chain's CDR3 is CTSSPRPSGRADEQFF. CDR3 bases: TGCACCAGCAGCCCCCGTCCTAGCGGGAGGGCGGATGAGCAGTTCTTC.

This clone was picked up a small number of times. Other nucleotide sequences from this sample produce the same CDR3. This chain joins TRBV30 and TRBJ1-4, with a tentative D call TRBD1 (5 bases). V lost 2 bases to trimming and J lost 7 bases, with 5 bases between them. There are 11 residues in the CDR3. Germline V CDR1 and CDR2: GTSNPN, SVGIG (reference sequence). This CDR3 reads CAWSRGEKLFF. The DNA for the CDR3 is TGTGCCTGGAGTAGGGGTGAAAAACTGTTTTTT.

The V and J genes are TRBV30 and TRBJ2-7, with 7 bases matching TRBD1. The CDR3 spans 15 residues. Per germline, CDR1 GTSNPN and CDR2 SVGIG (reference sequence). V gave up 3 bases and J gave up 6 bases; unmatched junction bases: 14. The CDR3 DNA is TGTGCCTGGAGCTTTCTCACAGGGGTGGAAGGCGAGCAGTACTTC. It codes for CAWSFLTGVEGEQYF.

V usage is TRBV10-3 and J usage is TRBJ2-1; TRBD2 aligns across 12 bases. Trimming cost V 0 bases and J 5 bases; bases outside gene matches: 8. The CDR3 spans 18 residues. Germline V CDR1 and CDR2: ENHRY, SYGVKD. This CDR3 is CAISESSLAGGKHNEQFF. In nucleotides, the CDR3 is TGTGCCATCAGTGAGTCGAGCCTAGCGGGAGGGAAGCACAATGAGCAGTTCTTC.

The CDR3 is CAWSAGKDEAFF. The CDR3 region has the DNA TGTGCCTGGAGTGCAGGAAAGGATGAAGCTTTCTTT. The chain uses TRBV30 and TRBJ1-1; D is unresolved. Trimming left V 1 base short and J 7 bases short, with 10 bases between. The CDR3 runs to 12 residues. Germline V lookup: CDR1 GTSNPN, CDR2 SVGIG (reference sequence). The full variable domain, with the rest looked up from reference TRBV30 and TRBJ1-1, is SQTIHQWPATLVQPVGSPLSLECTVEGTSNPNLYWYRQAAGRGLQLLFYSVGIGQISSEVPQNLSASRPQDRQFILSSKKLLLSDSGFYLCAWSAGKDEAFFGQGTRLTVV.